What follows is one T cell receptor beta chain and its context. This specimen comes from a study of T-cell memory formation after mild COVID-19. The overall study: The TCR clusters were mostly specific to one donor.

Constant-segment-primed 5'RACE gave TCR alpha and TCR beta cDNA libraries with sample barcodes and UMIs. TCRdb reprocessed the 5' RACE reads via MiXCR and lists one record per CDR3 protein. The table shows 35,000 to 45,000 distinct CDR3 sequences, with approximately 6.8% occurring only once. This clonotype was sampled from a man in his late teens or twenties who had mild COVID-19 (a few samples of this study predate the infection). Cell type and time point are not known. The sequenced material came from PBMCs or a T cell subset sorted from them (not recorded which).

The CDR3 spells CASSPEGANYGYTF. CDR3 in DNA: TGTGCCAGCAGCCCCGAAGGCGCTAACTATGGCTACACCTTC. This rearrangement joins TRBV2 to TRBJ1-2; D unclear. V lost 6 bases and J 0 bases, leaving 11 bases between the germline ends. The CDR3 spans 14 residues. Germline V gives CDR1 SNHLY, CDR2 FYNNEI. The full variable domain, its missing parts supplied by reference TRBV2 and TRBJ1-2, is EPEVTQTPSHQVTQMGQEVILRCVPISNHLYFYWYRQILGQKVEFLVSFYNNEISEKSEIFDDQFSVERPDGSNFTLKIRSTKLEDSAMYFCASSPEGANYGYTFGSGTRLTVV.